Presented here are 12 T cell receptor beta chains from one specimen sequenced in a study of early T cells in non-severe SARS-CoV-2 infection. Using its own MiXCR run on the 5' RACE reads, TCRdb lists one record per CDR3 protein. This sample yields under 25,000 distinct CDR3 sequences, of which 4.7% are seen a single time; 15% to 20% belongs to the top ten. Input material: whole blood. Every receptor here comes from an adult who was a healthcare worker with PCR-confirmed SARS-CoV-2 infection or an uninfected control (not recorded which).

The table lists this clonotype with many counts. The chain is built from TRBV16 and TRBJ2-7, with D hard to call. CDR1 is KGHSY, CDR2 FQNENV, per germline. The V end was cut by 1 base, the J end by 2 bases, with 12 bases between. The CDR3 length is 15 residues. The CDR3 loop is CASSQLRGKAYEQYF. The DNA of the CDR3 is TGTGCCAGCAGCCAATTACGCGGTAAGGCCTACGAGCAGTACTTC. Combining the CDR3 with reference TRBV16 and TRBJ2-7 gives the whole variable domain GEEVAQTPKHLVRGEGQKAKLYCAPIKGHSYVFWYQQVLKNEFKFLISFQNENVFDETGMPKERFSAKCLPNSPCSLEIQATKLEDSAVYFCASSQLRGKAYEQYFGPGTRLTVT.

This clonotype was observed many times. The V gene is TRBV5-4, the J gene TRBJ2-7; 10 bases agree with TRBD1. After removal of 4 bases from V and 6 bases from J, the junction contained 7 bases not matched to a gene. The CDR3 covers 14 residues. Germline-derived CDR1 and CDR2 are SGHNT and YYREEE (reference sequence). The CDR3 is CASSREGQGREQYF. Written as DNA, the CDR3 is TGTGCCAGCAGCCGTGAGGGACAGGGGCGCGAGCAGTACTTC.

The rearrangement uses TRBV7-3 and TRBJ2-1; D uncertain. V lost 5 bases, J lost 6 bases, and 8 bases lay in between. The CDR3 length is 12 residues. CDR1 SGHTA and CDR2 FQGTGA come from the germline V gene. CDR3 region: CASSANANEQFF. CDR3 sequence (DNA): TGTGCCAGCAGCGCTAACGCCAATGAGCAGTTCTTC.

J is TRBJ2-1 and V is TRBV7-2; D not certain. The germline gives CDR1 SGHTA, CDR2 FQGNSA. This CDR3 has 14 residues. Trimming cost V 1 base and J 8 bases, with 12 bases left between them. The CDR3 region has the DNA TGTGCCAGCAGCTTAGTTTTCCTCCAATATGAGCAGTTCTTC. This encodes CASSLVFLQYEQFF.

This clonotype has only a few counts. The genes are TRBV30 and TRBJ1-3; 9 bases are shared with TRBD1. V was clipped by 3 bases and J by 0 bases; unmatched bases: 12. Germline CDR1 reads GTSNPN; CDR2 reads SVGIG (reference sequence). This CDR3 has 18 residues. Here the CDR3 reads CAWSNPRDRDLSGNTIYF. The CDR3 region has the DNA TGTGCCTGGAGCAATCCAAGGGACAGGGATCTCTCTGGAAACACCATATATTTT.

The chain has TRBV5-1 and TRBJ2-1; 7 bases line up with TRBD2. The CDR3 is made up of 16 amino acids. With 3 bases clipped from V and 4 bases from J, the junction kept 10 bases outside the gene matches. CDR1 and CDR2 from the germline V gene are SGHRS and YFSETQ. The CDR3 bases are TGCGCCAGCAGCTCGGTTGGGGCGGGGGAATACAATGAGCAGTTCTTC. This gives the protein CASSSVGAGEYNEQFF.

This clonotype was observed at least ten times. The chain links TRBV18 to TRBJ2-3, with D perhaps matching TRBD1 (5 bases). The length of the CDR3 is 15 residues. Germline loops: CDR1 KGHSH, CDR2 LQKENI. Trimming removed 5 bases at V and 3 bases at J, with 15 bases between. The CDR3 nucleotides are TGTGCCAGCTCAACTACAGTAGGGGCGACAGATACGCAGTATTTT. It codes for CASSTTVGATDTQYF. Complete variable domain (other parts from reference TRBV18 and TRBJ2-3): NAGVMQNPRHLVRRRGQEARLRCSPMKGHSHVYWYRQLPEEGLKFMVYLQKENIIDESGMPKERFSAEFPKEGPSILRIQQVVRGDSAAYFCASSTTVGATDTQYFGPGTRLTVL.

By share, this clonotype ranks as medium-sized. This chain connects TRBV7-3 to TRBJ2-1, with 10 bases aligning to TRBD2. From germline, CDR1 is SGHTA and CDR2 FQGTGA. The CDR3 length is 15 residues. Trimming took 3 bases from V and 7 from J; bases not matched to a gene: 6. The CDR3 DNA reads as TGTGCCAGCAGCTTTCAGCGGGGGGGCGGAAATGAGCAGTTCTTC. It encodes CASSFQRGGGNEQFF.

This clonotype was detected many times. The chain employs TRBV9 and TRBJ2-3, with 8 bases identical to TRBD1. Germline V CDR1 and CDR2: SGDLS, YYNGEE. CDR3 length equals 12 residues. Trimming cost V 3 bases and J 9 bases; bases outside gene matches: 3. CDR3 DNA: TGTGCCAGCAGCGCCGGACAGGGAACGCAGTATTTT. This encodes CASSAGQGTQYF. Based on the CDR3 plus reference TRBV9 and TRBJ2-3, the full variable domain is DSGVTQTPKHLITATGQRVTLRCSPRSGDLSVYWYQQSLDQGLQFLIQYYNGEERAKGNILERFSAQQFPDLHSELNLSSLELGDSALYFCASSAGQGTQYFGPGTRLTVL.

The CDR3 is CSVEEGAVPYEQYF. The CDR3, as DNA: TGCAGCGTTGAAGAGGGGGCAGTCCCCTACGAGCAGTACTTC. The rearrangement joins TRBV29-1 to TRBJ2-7; D is possibly TRBD1 (6 bases). The CDR3 spans 14 residues. V lost 0 bases and J lost 2, with 11 bases in between. Per the germline V gene, CDR1 is SQVTM and CDR2 is ANQGSEA.

This clonotype was seen only a few times. The V and J genes are TRBV6-2 or TRBV6-3 and TRBJ2-4; 8 bases align to TRBD1. The CDR3 contains 15 residues. Germline lookup yields CDR1 MNHEY and CDR2 SVGEGT. After removal of 2 bases from V and 5 bases from J, the junction contained 5 bases not matched to a gene. The CDR3 sequence is CASSYRGQDQNIQYF. CDR3 sequence (DNA): TGTGCCAGCAGTTACCGGGGACAGGACCAAAACATTCAGTACTTC.

In its sample, this clonotype was seen many times. The genes are TRBV7-9 and TRBJ2-2; no definite D call. V dropped 1 base and J dropped 5 bases, with 5 bases sitting between them. This CDR3 is built from 13 residues. The germline V gene encodes CDR1 SEHNR and CDR2 FQNEAQ (reference sequence). The CDR3 loop reads CASSLVSTGELFF. CDR3 nucleotides: TGTGCCAGCAGCTTAGTCTCGACCGGGGAGCTGTTTTTT.